The 13 T cell receptor beta chains in this list originate from one sample, sequenced in a study of cytomegalovirus exposure and HLA in healthy donors. Profiled with immunoSEQ multiplex PCR; TCRdb holds only in-frame clones, not every one. There are about 250,000 clones in the sample; roughly nine tenths occur only once, and approximately 12% lies in the top ten. The sample was PBMCs. Receptors were obtained from a young man in good health and CMV-seropositive.

The gene calls are TRBV9 and TRBJ1-1, with D hard to call. This CDR3 contains 15 residues. The germline V and J ends were trimmed by 0 bases and 0 bases, with 9 bases remaining between them. Germline assignment: CDR1 SGDLS and CDR2 YYNGEE. In nucleotides, the CDR3 is TGTGCCAGCAGCGTAGGCGGCAACCTGAACACTGAAGCTTTCTTT. It encodes CASSVGGNLNTEAFF.

Written as DNA, the CDR3 is TGTGCCAGCAGCTTGGACCCGTCTGGGGCCTCGCAGTACTTC. Amino acid sequence: CASSLDPSGASQYF. The chain couples TRBV7-9 to TRBJ2-7; possibly TRBD1 for D (5 bases). The length of the CDR3 is 14 residues. Germline CDR1 SEHNR, CDR2 FQNEAQ (reference sequence). Trimming took off 3 bases at V and 9 bases at J, with 18 bases between the two ends.

This rearrangement joins TRBV30 to TRBJ2-3; 7 bases align to TRBD2. Per germline, CDR1 GTSNPN and CDR2 SVGIG (reference sequence). The junction had 10 bases not matched to a gene; V was cut back by 3 bases and J by 1 base. The CDR3 has 16 residues. The chain's CDR3 is CAWSVSQRGRTDTQYF. The CDR3 coding sequence is TGTGCCTGGAGCGTCAGCCAGCGGGGCCGCACAGATACGCAGTATTTT. The complete variable domain, with remaining parts taken from reference TRBV30 and TRBJ2-3, reads SQTIHQWPATLVQPVGSPLSLECTVEGTSNPNLYWYRQAAGRGLQLLFYSVGIGQISSEVPQNLSASRPQDRQFILSSKKLLLSDSGFYLCAWSVSQRGRTDTQYFGPGTRLTVL.

This rearrangement joins TRBV27 to TRBJ2-7; D is possibly TRBD1 (6 bases). The germline V gene encodes CDR1 MNHEY and CDR2 SMNVEV (reference sequence). CDR3 length: 16 amino acids. Trimming took 8 bases from V and 0 from J, leaving 20 bases between them. The CDR3 here is CASSESGVQSSYEQYF. In DNA form, the CDR3 reads TGTGCCAGCTCCGAGTCAGGGGTCCAAAGCTCCTACGAGCAGTACTTC.

This chain links TRBV5-4 with TRBJ1-2; 12 bases align to TRBD1. This CDR3 spans 17 amino acids. Germline assignment: CDR1 SGHNT and CDR2 YYREEE (reference sequence). V trimming: 4 bases; J trimming: 7 bases; junction bases outside the gene matches: 14. The CDR3 loop is CASSVTGTGGISRGYTF. The DNA of the CDR3 is TGTGCCAGCAGCGTCACCGGGACAGGGGGCATTTCGCGTGGCTACACCTTC.

J is TRBJ1-1 and V is TRBV5-1, with 8 bases that match TRBD1. The CDR3 runs to 13 residues. In germline, CDR1 is SGHRS, CDR2 YFSETQ. V shed 5 bases and J 4 bases; nucleotides not matched to a gene: 4. This chain's CDR3 is CASSRTGPTEAFF. In DNA form, the CDR3 reads TGCGCCAGCAGTCGGACAGGGCCCACTGAAGCTTTCTTT.

This chain links TRBV7-9 with TRBJ1-1; a weak D match, TRBD1 (6 bases). V gave up 8 bases and J gave up 5 bases, with 15 bases separating them. This CDR3 contains 13 residues. Per germline, CDR1 SEHNR and CDR2 FQNEAQ (reference sequence). CDR3 sequence (DNA): TGTGCCAGCCGAGGGGGGGTATGGACTGAAGCTTTCTTT. Translation: CASRGGVWTEAFF.

The chain employs TRBV6-6 and TRBJ2-7; 11 bases are shared with TRBD2. The CDR3 totals 16 residues. The ends lost 6 bases at V and 6 bases at J; junction bases unmatched: 13. Germline-derived CDR1 and CDR2 are MNHNY and SVGAGI (reference sequence). For the CDR3, the DNA is TGTGCCAGCAGCCTAGGGGAATGGCTAGCGGGAGGCGAGCAGTACTTC. Translated, it gives CASSLGEWLAGGEQYF.

The chain employs TRBV25-1 and TRBJ1-1; 7 positions match TRBD1. Germline assignment: CDR1 MGHDK and CDR2 SYGVNS. V shed 5 bases, J shed 2 bases, and the junction held 2 bases outside the gene matches. CDR3 size: 13 residues. This chain's CDR3 is CASSKGANTEAFF. For the CDR3, the DNA is TGTGCCAGCAGTAAGGGGGCAAACACTGAAGCTTTCTTT.

The CDR3 DNA sequence: TGTGCCAGCAGTTGGACTAGCCCCACCGGGGAGCTGTTTTTT. This encodes CASSWTSPTGELFF. The chain joins TRBV2 to TRBJ2-2; TRBD2 aligns across 8 bases. This CDR3 comprises 14 residues. Germline loops: CDR1 SNHLY, CDR2 FYNNEI. Trimming removed 5 bases from V and 4 bases from J; junction bases left unmatched: 3.

The chain carries TRBV6-5 and TRBJ1-1; D is undetermined. Germline V gene sequence: CDR1 MNHEY, CDR2 SVGAGI. V lost 4 bases, J lost 4 bases, and 4 bases lay in between. CDR3 length: 11 amino acids. CDR3 region: CASSSITEAFF. CDR3 nucleotides: TGTGCCAGCAGTTCTATCACTGAAGCTTTCTTT.

The chain couples TRBV5-1 to TRBJ2-3; D may be TRBD2 (5 bases). The V and J ends lost 2 bases and 2 bases respectively, with 9 bases between them. The CDR3 length is 14 residues. From germline, CDR1 is SGHRS and CDR2 YFSETQ. Here the CDR3 DNA reads TGCGCCAGCAGCTTAGGGAGTTACACAGATACGCAGTATTTT. Protein sequence: CASSLGSYTDTQYF.

This clone appeared once. V gene TRBV12-5 combines with J gene TRBJ2-5; D call uncertain. Trimming shortened V by 4 bases and J by 4 bases, and 10 bases separated the two germline ends. The germline V gene has CDR1 LGHNT and CDR2 FRNRAP. This CDR3 contains 13 residues. Here the CDR3 reads CASGWWASETQYF. The CDR3, as DNA: TGTGCTAGTGGTTGGTGGGCGTCAGAGACCCAGTACTTC.